This is a list of T cell receptor beta chains from one sample in a study of blood T cell repertoires in COVID-19. The repertoire was sequenced with immunoSEQ multiplex PCR; TCRdb's copy has only in-frame clones and lacks some. The sample records about 200,000 clones, roughly 82% being singletons. Sequenced: peripheral blood. These receptors were taken from a woman in her 40s with acute or convalescent COVID-19. Both conserved end residues are part of each CDR3. The order of the fields is V gene, J gene, CDR3 protein.

>TRBV6-5|TRBJ2-5
CASSYWRDYQETQYF
>TRBV12-3/TRBV12-4|TRBJ1-2
CASSLSAGYGYTF
>TRBV9|TRBJ2-7
CASSVGRPGVPSSYEQYF
>TRBV15|TRBJ1-2
CATSRETGINYGYTF
>TRBV30|TRBJ2-5
CAWSGTAGSGETQYF
>TRBV10-3|TRBJ2-1
CAISEMRASGDNEQFF
>TRBV4-3|TRBJ1-4
CASSQGLTGTRANEKLFF
>TRBV27|TRBJ1-1
CASRTSGGGREAFF
>TRBV29-1|TRBJ1-1
CSVGGQGGGLAFF
>TRBV20-1|TRBJ2-7
CSASKDSYSYEQYF
>TRBV5-5|TRBJ1-2
CASSLRGRGYGYTF
>TRBV4-1|TRBJ2-7
CASSQTTHRGFSYEQYF
>TRBV6-5|TRBJ1-2
CASSLQGNYGYTF
>TRBV7-9|TRBJ2-5
CASSLVVAGAGETQYF
>TRBV24-1|TRBJ1-2
CATSDFRQFYGYTF
>TRBV11-3|TRBJ2-4
CASRGQREGLLEAKNIQYF